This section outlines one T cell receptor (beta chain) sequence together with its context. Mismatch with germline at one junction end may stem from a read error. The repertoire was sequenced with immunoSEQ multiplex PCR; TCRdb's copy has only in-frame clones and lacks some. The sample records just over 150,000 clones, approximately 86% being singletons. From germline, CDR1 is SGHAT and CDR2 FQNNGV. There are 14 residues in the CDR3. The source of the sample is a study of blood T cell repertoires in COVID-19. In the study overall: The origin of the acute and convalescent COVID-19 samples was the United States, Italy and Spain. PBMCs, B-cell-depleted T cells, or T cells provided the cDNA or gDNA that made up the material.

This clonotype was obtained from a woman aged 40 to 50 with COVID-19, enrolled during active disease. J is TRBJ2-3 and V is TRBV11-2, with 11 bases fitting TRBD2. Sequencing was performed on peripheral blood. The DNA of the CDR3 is TGTGCCAGCAGCGCAAGGATAGCGGGAGGGCTTTTGCATTTT. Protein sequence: CASSARIAGGLLHF.